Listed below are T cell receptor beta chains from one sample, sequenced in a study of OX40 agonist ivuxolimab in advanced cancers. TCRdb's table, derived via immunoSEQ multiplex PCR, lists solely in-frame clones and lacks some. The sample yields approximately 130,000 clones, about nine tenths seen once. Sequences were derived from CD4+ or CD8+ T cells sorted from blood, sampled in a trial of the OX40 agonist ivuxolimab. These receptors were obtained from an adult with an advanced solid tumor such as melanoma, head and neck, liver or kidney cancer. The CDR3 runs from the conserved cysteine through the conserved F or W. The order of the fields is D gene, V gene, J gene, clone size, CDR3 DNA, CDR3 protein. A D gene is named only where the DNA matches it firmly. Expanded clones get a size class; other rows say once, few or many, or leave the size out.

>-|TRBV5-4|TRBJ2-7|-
TGTGCCAGCAGCTTGCTGGGAGGCGCCGGCGAGCAGTACTTC
CASSLLGGAGEQYF
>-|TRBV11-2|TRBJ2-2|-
TGTGCCAGCAGCTTAGATCGGGCGGTAAAGGGAAGGGAGCTGTTTTTT
CASSLDRAVKGRELFF
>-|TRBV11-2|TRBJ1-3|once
TGTGCCAGCAGCTCGGCCGGGACATTTGGAAACACCATATATTTT
CASSSAGTFGNTIYF
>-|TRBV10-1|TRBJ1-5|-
TGCGCCGCGGAGGGGGGGGAAAATCAGCCCCAGCATTTT
CAAEGGENQPQHF
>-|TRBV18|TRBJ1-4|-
TGTGCCAGCTCAAGAAACTGGAATGAAAAACTGTTTTTT
CASSRNWNEKLFF
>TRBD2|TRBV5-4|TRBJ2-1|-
TGTGCCAGCAGCCCCGGGACTAGCGGGAGGGCCGTCGGCAATGAGCAGTTCTTC
CASSPGTSGRAVGNEQFF
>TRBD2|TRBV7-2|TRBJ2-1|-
TGTGCCAGCAGCTTAGGGCCAGCGGGGCGCAATGAGCAGTTCTTC
CASSLGPAGRNEQFF
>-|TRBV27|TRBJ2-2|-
TGTGCCAGCAGTTTATGGCCCACCTCGAACACCGGGGAGCTGTTTTTT
CASSLWPTSNTGELFF
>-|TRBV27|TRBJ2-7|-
TGTGCCAGCAGTTTAGGTCGCTCCTACGAGCAGTACTTC
CASSLGRSYEQYF
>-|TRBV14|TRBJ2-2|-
TGTGCCAGCAGCCAACAGGGAGTGTATCCCGGGGAGCTGTTTTTT
CASSQQGVYPGELFF
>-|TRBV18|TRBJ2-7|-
TGTGCCAGCTCACCACCGTGGTCGAGTTGGGCCTACGAGCAGTACTTC
CASSPPWSSWAYEQYF
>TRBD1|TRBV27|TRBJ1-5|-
TGTGCCAGCAGTCCAGGGACAGGGCTAAGCAATCAGCCCCAGCATTTT
CASSPGTGLSNQPQHF
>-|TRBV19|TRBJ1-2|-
TGTGCCAGTAGTATGGGACTCCCCCGGAACTATGGCTACACCTTC
CASSMGLPRNYGYTF
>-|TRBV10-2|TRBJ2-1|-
TGCGCCAGCAGTGAGAACAGGGGGGGGTTTATGAATGAGCAGTTCTTC
CASSENRGGFMNEQFF
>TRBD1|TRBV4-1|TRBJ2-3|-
TGCGCCAGCAGCCCAGAGGACAGGCTGGGGGTTACGCAGTATTTT
CASSPEDRLGVTQYF
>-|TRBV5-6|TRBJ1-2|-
TGTGCCAGCAGCTTGAGGCAGGGAGGTGGCTACACCTTC
CASSLRQGGGYTF